This TCR beta chain was sequenced during a study of OX40 agonist ivuxolimab in advanced cancers. Across the whole study: Dose-escalation patients' cancers were hepatocellular carcinoma, melanoma, renal cell or head and neck cancer.

This clone came up a few times. Its specificity is not known. Only in-frame clones appear in the TCRdb table, and some are missing; sequencing was by immunoSEQ multiplex PCR. This table has about 100,000 clones, approximately 90% appearing once. V lost 2 bases and J 11 bases, leaving 16 bases between the germline ends. CDR1 is SGHAT, CDR2 FQNNGV, per germline. The length of the CDR3 is 14 residues. General study findings and limits: Specificity for antigen went undetermined in the expanded peripheral T cells.

This receptor was taken from an adult with an advanced solid tumor such as melanoma, head and neck, liver or kidney cancer. This rearrangement joins TRBV11-2 to TRBJ2-1; D unresolved. This material consisted of CD4+ or CD8+ T cells sorted from blood, taken in a trial of the OX40 agonist ivuxolimab. CDR3 DNA: TGTGCCAGCAGCTTATCGACTCTTCCGGGCCAGCAGTTCTTC. Residues: CASSLSTLPGQQFF.